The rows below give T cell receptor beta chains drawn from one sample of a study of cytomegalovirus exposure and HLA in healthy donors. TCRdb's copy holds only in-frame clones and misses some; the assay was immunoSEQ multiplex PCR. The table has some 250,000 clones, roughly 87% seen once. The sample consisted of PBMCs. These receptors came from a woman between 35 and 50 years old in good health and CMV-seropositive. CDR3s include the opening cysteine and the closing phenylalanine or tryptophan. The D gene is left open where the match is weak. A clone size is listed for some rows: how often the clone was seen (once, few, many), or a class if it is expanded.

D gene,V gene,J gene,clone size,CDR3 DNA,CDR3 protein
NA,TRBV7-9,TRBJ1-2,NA,TGTGCCAGCTCGGGACCAGGGGTTAACTATGGCTACACCTTC,CASSGPGVNYGYTF
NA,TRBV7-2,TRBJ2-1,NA,TGTGCCAGCAGGACATGGAGACTAGGGGAGAATGAGCAGTTCTTC,CASRTWRLGENEQFF
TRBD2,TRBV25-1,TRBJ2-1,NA,TGTGCCAGCTCAAGAACAAGCGGGGGCACCTACAATGAGCAGTTCTTC,CASSRTSGGTYNEQFF
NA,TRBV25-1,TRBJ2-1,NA,TGTGCCAGCAGTGAACTAGACAGGTACAATGAGCAGTTCTTC,CASSELDRYNEQFF
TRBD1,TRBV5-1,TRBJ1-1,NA,TGCGCCAGCAGCTTCAGGACAGGGTCGAAGGGTGGCACTGAAGCTTTCTTT,CASSFRTGSKGGTEAFF
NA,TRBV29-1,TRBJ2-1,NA,TGCAGCGTTGAAGGACAGCGCTATGAGCAGTTCTTC,CSVEGQRYEQFF
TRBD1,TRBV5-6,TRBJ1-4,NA,TGTGCCAGCAGCAGCCGGGACAGGACTATGTATAATGAAAAACTGTTTTTT,CASSSRDRTMYNEKLFF
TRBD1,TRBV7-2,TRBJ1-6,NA,TGTGCCAGCAGCTTATCCGGGACAGGGCAGGCACCCCTCCACTTT,CASSLSGTGQAPLHF
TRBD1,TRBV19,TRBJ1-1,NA,TGTGCCAGTGGAGACAGGGAAGACATGAACACTGAAGCTTTCTTT,CASGDREDMNTEAFF
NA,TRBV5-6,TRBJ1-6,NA,TGTGCCAGCAGTTACCCAGGGACACCCCTCCACTTT,CASSYPGTPLHF
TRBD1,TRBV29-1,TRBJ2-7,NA,TGCAGCGTGAGGGACAGGAGAACCTACGAGCAGTACTTC,CSVRDRRTYEQYF
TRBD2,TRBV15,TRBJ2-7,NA,TGTGCCACCAGGCCCACTAGCGGGGGGCCCCCCTACGAGCAGTACTTC,CATRPTSGGPPYEQYF
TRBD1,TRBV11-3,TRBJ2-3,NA,TGTGCCAGCAGCCTCGGGACAGGGGTCACAGATACGCAGTATTTT,CASSLGTGVTDTQYF
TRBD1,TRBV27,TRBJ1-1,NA,TGTGCCAGCGTGACCAGACAGGGGGGTTCTGGCACTGAAGCTTTCTTT,CASVTRQGGSGTEAFF
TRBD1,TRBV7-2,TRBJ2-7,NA,TGTGCCAGCAGCTTAGCCCCCACCGGGACAGGGGACCACGAGCAGTACTTC,CASSLAPTGTGDHEQYF
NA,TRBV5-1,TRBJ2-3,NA,TGCGCCAGCAGCTTAGTCGAGAGGGCTGCGCAGTATTTT,CASSLVERAAQYF
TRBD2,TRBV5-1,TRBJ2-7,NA,TGCGCCAGCAGTTCTGGGACTAGCGGGAGTACCTACGAGCAGTACTTC,CASSSGTSGSTYEQYF
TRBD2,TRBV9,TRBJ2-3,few,TGTGCCAGCAGCGTAGCCCTAGCGGGAGGAGGAGATACGCAGTATTTT,CASSVALAGGGDTQYF
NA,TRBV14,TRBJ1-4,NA,TGTGCCAGCAGCCCACATCTCACAGGGAGGGCTAATGAAAAACTGTTTTTT,CASSPHLTGRANEKLFF
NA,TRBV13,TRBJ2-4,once,TGTGCCAGCAGCAATTACCGCGGACAGCAACTAGCCAAAAACATTCAGTACTTC,CASSNYRGQQLAKNIQYF
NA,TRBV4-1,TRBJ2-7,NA,TGCGCCAGCAGCCAAGATACGGGAAGGTCCTACGAGCAGTACTTC,CASSQDTGRSYEQYF
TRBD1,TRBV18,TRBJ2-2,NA,TGTGCCAGCTCACCTAGGGGACAGGAGGTGGTGAGCACCGGGGAGCTGTTTTTT,CASSPRGQEVVSTGELFF
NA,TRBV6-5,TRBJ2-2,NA,TGTGCCAGCAGTTACTCAGTGACAATCACCGGGGAGCTGTTTTTT,CASSYSVTITGELFF